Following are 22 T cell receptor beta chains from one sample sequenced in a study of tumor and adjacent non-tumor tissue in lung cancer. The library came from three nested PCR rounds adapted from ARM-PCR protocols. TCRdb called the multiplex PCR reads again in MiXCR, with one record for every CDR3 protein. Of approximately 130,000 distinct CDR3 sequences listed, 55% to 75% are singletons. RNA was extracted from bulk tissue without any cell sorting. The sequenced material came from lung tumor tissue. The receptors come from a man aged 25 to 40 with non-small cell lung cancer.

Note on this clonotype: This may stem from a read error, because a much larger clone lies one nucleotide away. The CDR3 protein is CASSPWDLYEQYF. DNA for the CDR3: TGTGCCAGCAGCCCCTGGGACCTCTACGAGCAGTACTTC. The rearrangement links TRBV7-8 to TRBJ2-7; D assignment may be TRBD1 or TRBD2 (5 bases each). The CDR3 is 13 amino acids. Germline CDR1 is SGHVS and CDR2 is FQNEAQ. V lost 5 bases and J 3 bases, leaving 11 bases between the germline ends. The full variable domain, rest sourced from reference TRBV7-8 and TRBJ2-7, is GAGVSQSPRYKVAKRGQDVALRCDPISGHVSLFWYQQALGQGPEFLTYFQNEAQLDKSGLPSDRFFAERPEGSVSTLKIQRTQQEDSAVYLCASSPWDLYEQYFGPGTRLTVT.

CDR3 DNA sequence: TGCGCCAGCAGCCAAGATCCCCTTAGACATGGAATGAAGGATGGCTACACCTTC. Amino acid sequence: CASSQDPLRHGMKDGYTF. The rearrangement uses TRBV4-1 and TRBJ1-2; D remains unclear. Per germline, CDR1 MGHRA and CDR2 YSYEKL. The CDR3 consists of 18 residues. V was trimmed by 0 bases and J by 6 bases, leaving 23 bases between them.

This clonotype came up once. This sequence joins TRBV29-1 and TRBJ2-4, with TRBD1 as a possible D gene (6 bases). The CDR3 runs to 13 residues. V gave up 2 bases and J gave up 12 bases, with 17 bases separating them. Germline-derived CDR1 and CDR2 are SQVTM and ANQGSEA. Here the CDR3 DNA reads TGCAGCGTTGAATTACAGATGAGGGACACTCAGTACTTC. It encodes CSVELQMRDTQYF.

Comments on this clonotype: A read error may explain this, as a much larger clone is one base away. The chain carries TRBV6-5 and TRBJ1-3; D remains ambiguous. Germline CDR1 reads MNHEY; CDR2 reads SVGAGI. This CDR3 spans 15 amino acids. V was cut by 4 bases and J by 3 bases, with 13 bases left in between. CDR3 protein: CASSFGTYSGNTIYF. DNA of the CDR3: TGTGCCAGCAGTTTCGGAACATATAGTGGAAACACCATATATTTT.

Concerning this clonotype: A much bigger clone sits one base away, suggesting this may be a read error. In DNA form, the CDR3 reads TGTGCCAGCAATGAAGCGGTGGGGCCTAACTTC. Translation gives CASNEAVGPNF. The chain joins TRBV6-1 to TRBJ2-7; tentatively, D is TRBD1 or TRBD2 (5 bases each). The length of the CDR3 is 11 residues. CDR1 and CDR2 (germline): MNHNS, SASEGT.

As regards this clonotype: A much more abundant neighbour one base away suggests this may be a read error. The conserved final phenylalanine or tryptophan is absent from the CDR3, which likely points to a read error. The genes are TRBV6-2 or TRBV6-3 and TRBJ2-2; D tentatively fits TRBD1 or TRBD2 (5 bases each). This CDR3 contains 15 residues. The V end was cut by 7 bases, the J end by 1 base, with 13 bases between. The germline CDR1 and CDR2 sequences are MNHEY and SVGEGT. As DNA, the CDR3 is TGTGCCAGCACAAGAGGGACGATGAACACCGGGGAGCTGTTTATT. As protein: CASTRGTMNTGELFI.

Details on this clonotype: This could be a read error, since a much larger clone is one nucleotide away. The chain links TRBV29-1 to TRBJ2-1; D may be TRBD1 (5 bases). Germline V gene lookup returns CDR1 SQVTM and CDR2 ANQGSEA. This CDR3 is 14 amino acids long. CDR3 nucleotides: TGCAGAGTTGAAAGGGGAAGGTTAGGCAATGAGCAGTTCTTC. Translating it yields CRVERGRLGNEQFF.

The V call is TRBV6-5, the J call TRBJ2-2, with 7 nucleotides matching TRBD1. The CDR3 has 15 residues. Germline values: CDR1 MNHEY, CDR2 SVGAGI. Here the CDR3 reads CISSYSGGSPGELFF. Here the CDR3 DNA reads TGTATCAGCAGTTACTCAGGGGGAAGTCCCGGGGAGCTGTTTTTT.

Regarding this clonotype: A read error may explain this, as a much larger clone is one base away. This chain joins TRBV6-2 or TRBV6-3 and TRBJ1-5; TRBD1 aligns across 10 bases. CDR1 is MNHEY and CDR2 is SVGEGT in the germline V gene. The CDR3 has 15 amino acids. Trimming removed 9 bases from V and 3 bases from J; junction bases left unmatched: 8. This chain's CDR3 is CARGSDRGLNQPQHF. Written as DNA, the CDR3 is TGTGCCAGAGGTTCAGACAGGGGGCTCAATCAGCCCCAGCATTTT.

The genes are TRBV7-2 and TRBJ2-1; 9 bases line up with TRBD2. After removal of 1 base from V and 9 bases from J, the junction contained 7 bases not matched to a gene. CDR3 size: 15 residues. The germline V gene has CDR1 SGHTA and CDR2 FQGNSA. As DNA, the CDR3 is TGTGCCAGCAGCTTAGTTGGCGGGAGGGCCGTTGAGCAGTTCTTC. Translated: CASSLVGGRAVEQFF. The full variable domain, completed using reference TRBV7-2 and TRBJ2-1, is GAGVSQSPSNKVTEKGKDVELRCDPISGHTALYWYRQSLGQGLEFLIYFQGNSAPDKSGLPSDRFSAERTGGSVSTLTIQRTQQEDSAVYLCASSLVGGRAVEQFFGPGTRLTVL.

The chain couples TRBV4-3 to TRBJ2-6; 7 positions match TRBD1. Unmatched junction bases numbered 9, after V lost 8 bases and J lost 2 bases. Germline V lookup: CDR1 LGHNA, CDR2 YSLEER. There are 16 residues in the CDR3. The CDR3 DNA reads TGCGCCAGCGGCCCATCGACAGGGACTGGGGCCAACGTCCTGACTTTC. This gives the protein CASGPSTGTGANVLTF.

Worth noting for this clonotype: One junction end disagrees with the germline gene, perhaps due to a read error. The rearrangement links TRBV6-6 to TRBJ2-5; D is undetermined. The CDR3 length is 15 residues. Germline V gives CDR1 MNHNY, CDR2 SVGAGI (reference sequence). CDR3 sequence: CASSPKWADTEAQYF. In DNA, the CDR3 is TGTGCCAGCAGCCCAAAATGGGCTGACACAGAGGCCCAGTACTTC.

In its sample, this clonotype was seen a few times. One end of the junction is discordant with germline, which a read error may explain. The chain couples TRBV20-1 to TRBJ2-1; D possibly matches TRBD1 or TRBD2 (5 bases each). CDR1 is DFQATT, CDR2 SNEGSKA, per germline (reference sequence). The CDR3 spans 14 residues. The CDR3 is CSASWALGRGEQFF. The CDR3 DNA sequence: TGTAGTGCTAGCTGGGCCCTCGGTAGGGGTGAGCAGTTCTTC.

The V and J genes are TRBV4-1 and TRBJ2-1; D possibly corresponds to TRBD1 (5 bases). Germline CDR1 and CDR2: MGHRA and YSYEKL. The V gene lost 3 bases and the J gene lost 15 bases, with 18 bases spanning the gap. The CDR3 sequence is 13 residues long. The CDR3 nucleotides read TGCGCCAGCAGCCACCCCCAGGGCAATGATCGGTTCTTC. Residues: CASSHPQGNDRFF.

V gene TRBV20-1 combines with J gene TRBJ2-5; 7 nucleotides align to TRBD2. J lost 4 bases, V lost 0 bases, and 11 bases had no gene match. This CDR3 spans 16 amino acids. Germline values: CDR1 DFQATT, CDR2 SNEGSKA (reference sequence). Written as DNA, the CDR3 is TGCAGTGCTAGAGATTCCCGAACTAGCGTACCAGAGACCCAGTACTTC. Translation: CSARDSRTSVPETQYF.

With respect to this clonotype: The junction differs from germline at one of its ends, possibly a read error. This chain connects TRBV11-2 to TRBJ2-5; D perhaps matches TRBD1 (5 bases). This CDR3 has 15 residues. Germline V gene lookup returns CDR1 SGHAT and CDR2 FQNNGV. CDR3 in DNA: TGTGCCAGCAGCCCCGTAGGTGGGGCCCAAGAGACCCAATACTTC. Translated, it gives CASSPVGGAQETQYF.

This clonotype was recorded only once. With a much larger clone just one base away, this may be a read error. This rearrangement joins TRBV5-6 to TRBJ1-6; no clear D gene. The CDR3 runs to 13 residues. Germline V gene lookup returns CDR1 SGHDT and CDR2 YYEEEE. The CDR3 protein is CASSLEEGSPLNF. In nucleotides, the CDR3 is TGTGCCAGCAGCTTGGAGGAAGGGTCACCCCTCAACTTT. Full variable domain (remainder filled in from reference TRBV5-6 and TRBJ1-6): DAGVTQSPTHLIKTRGQQVTLRCSPKSGHDTVSWYQQALGQGPQFIFQYYEEEERQRGNFPDRFSGHQFPNYSSELNVNALLLGDSALYLCASSLEEGSPLNFGNGTRLTVT.

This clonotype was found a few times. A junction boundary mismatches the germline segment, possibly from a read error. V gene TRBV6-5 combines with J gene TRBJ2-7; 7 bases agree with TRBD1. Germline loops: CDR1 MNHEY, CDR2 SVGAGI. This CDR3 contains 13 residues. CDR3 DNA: TGTGCCAACAGTTACAGGGGTGTATGCGAGCAGTACTTC. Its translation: CANSYRGVCEQYF.

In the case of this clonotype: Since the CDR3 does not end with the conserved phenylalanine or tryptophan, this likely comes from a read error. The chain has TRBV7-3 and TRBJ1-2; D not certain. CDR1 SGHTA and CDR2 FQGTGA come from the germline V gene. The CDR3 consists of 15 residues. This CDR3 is CASTLTGGVLDGYTL. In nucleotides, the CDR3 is TGTGCCAGCACCTTAACCGGCGGTGTCCTGGATGGCTACACCCTC.

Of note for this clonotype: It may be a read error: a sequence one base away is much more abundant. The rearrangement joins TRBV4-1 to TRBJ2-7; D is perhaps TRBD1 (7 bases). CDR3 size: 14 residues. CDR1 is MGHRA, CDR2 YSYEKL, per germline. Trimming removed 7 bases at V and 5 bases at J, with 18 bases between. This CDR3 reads CASTLQEGQNEQYF. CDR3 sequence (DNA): TGCGCCAGCACCCTCCAGGAGGGACAGAACGAGCAGTACTTC.

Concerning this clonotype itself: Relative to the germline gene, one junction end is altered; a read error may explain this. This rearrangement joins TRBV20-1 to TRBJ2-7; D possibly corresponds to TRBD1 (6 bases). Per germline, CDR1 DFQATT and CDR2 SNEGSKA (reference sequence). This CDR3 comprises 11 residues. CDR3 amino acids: CSARDGWDNHF. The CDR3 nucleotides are TGCAGTGCTAGAGATGGGTGGGACAATCACTTC.

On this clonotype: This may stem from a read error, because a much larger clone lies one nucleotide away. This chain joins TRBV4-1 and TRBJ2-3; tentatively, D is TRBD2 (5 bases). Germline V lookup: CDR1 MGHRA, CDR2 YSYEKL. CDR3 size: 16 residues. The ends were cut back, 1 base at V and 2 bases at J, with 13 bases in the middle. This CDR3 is CASSQVARAYTDTQYF. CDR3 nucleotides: TGCGCCAGCAGCCAAGTCGCGAGGGCATACACAGATACGCAGTATTTT.